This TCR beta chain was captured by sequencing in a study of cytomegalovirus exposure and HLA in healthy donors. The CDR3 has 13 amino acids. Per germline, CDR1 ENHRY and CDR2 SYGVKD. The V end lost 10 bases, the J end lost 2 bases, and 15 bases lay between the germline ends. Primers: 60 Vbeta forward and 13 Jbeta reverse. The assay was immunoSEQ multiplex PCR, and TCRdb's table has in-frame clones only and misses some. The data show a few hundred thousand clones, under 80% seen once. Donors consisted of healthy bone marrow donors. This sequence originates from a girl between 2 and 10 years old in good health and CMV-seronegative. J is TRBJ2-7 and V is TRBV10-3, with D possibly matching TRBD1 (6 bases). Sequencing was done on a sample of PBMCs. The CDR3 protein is CATNREPTYEQYF. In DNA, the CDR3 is TGTGCCACAAACAGGGAACCCACCTACGAGCAGTACTTC.